This section outlines one T cell receptor beta chain sequence together with its context. No antigen is known for it. These data are taken from a study of shared clonotypes between healthy human individuals. In the authors' methods: ImmunoSEQ output lacked quality scores and full-length reads, limiting matched filtering. Libraries were prepared by immunoSEQ multiplex PCR; TCRdb keeps only in-frame clonotypes and omits some of them. V and J calls plus clone size are reproduced from that table; the DNA served to infer D and trimming. The sample has 300,000 to 350,000 clones; around 79% are singletons. There were only Caucasian adults among the donors, and all lived in Nashville, Tennessee. Regarding the study as a whole: When naive CD4 clonotypes were compared across a few donors, approximately 5% were shared.

The receptor comes from a man aged 30 to 39 in good health. Source material: memory CD4+ T cells sorted from blood. Subset: CD45RA-negative fraction.

The CDR3 DNA sequence: TGTGCCAGCAGCTCTGCGCATGAGGGTGAGGTTCAGCCCCAGCATTTT. It yields the protein CASSSAHEGEVQPQHF. The gene calls are TRBV11-2 and TRBJ1-5; D uncertain. The CDR3 totals 16 residues. V lost 4 bases and J 6 bases, leaving 19 bases between the germline ends. Germline loops: CDR1 SGHAT, CDR2 FQNNGV. Using reference TRBV11-2 and TRBJ1-5 for the parts outside the CDR3, the full variable domain is EAGVAQSPRYKIIEKRQSVAFWCNPISGHATLYWYQQILGQGPKLLIQFQNNGVVDDSQLPKDRFSAERLKGVDSTLKIQPAKLEDSAVYLCASSSAHEGEVQPQHFGDGTRLSIL.